The clone carrying this TCR beta chain was found many times. The data originate from a study of neurological immune-mediated disorders. V lost 5 bases, J lost 2 bases, and 17 bases lay in between. The CDR3 contains 15 residues. The germline V gene encodes CDR1 SQVTM and CDR2 ANQGSEA. 5'RACE with 10-nucleotide random UMIs produced the cDNA. TCRdb reprocessed the 5' RACE reads via MiXCR and lists one record per CDR3 protein. Of roughly 76,000 distinct CDR3 sequences listed, approximately 3.4% are singletons. V is TRBV29-1 and J is TRBJ2-3; D may be TRBD2 (5 bases). What was sequenced was PBMCs. This receptor was taken from a woman aged 45-60 years with multiple sclerosis. The CDR3 reads CSVLGASSHTDTQYF. Here the CDR3 DNA reads TGCAGCGTTCTCGGTGCTAGCTCCCACACAGATACGCAGTATTTT.